Each of the 28 T cell receptor beta chains below was sequenced from the same sample in a study of CD8 T cells in ankylosing spondylitis (dated by TCRdb to 2016 to 2017). Receptor amplification or capture employed 5' RACE. Data came from an Illumina HiSeq 2500. TCRdb reanalyzed the raw reads on its own, using fastp at Q25 for trimming and MiXCR for clone calling, and kept in-frame beta chains. Under each unique CDR3 protein, matching rows form one entry showing the most common genes and DNA. The sample yields roughly 230,000 distinct CDR3 sequences; approximately 7.6% were counted once. The leading ten clones occupy 4% to 5% of the sample. Sequencing used blood, either unsorted or a sorted T cell fraction (not recorded which). These receptor sequences come from a female donor with ankylosing spondylitis or in good health (not recorded which).

This clonotype has ten or more counts. The chain recombines TRBV28 with TRBJ2-2, with D unclear. The germline V gene encodes CDR1 MDHEN and CDR2 SYDVKM. With 8 bases removed from V and 1 base from J, the gap between germline ends came to 5 bases. The CDR3 loop spans 12 amino acids. The CDR3, as DNA: TGTGCCAGCGAGGAGAACACCGGGGAGCTGTTTTTT. Translated, it gives CASEENTGELFF.

This clonotype occurred a few times. The genes are TRBV19 and TRBJ1-1; possible D gene TRBD1, 5 bases. The CDR3 has 14 residues. Per the germline V gene, CDR1 is LNHDA and CDR2 is SQIVND (reference sequence). V lost 7 bases and J 4 bases, leaving 16 bases between the germline ends. CDR3 nucleotide sequence: TGTGCCAGTATTTCCCTGGGACGGACCACTGAAGCTTTCTTT. Its protein is CASISLGRTTEAFF.

Of note for this clonotype: One base away lies a much larger clone, so this may be a sequencing read error. The CDR3 region has the DNA TGCGCCAGCAGCTTGGTCGCGCGACATGGAGATACGCAGTATTTT. It specifies CASSLVARHGDTQYF. The V and J genes are TRBV5-1 and TRBJ2-3; no firm D call. The ends were cut back, 0 bases at V and 5 bases at J, with 13 bases in the middle. The length of the CDR3 is 15 residues. CDR1 SGHRS and CDR2 YFSETQ come from the germline V gene. The full variable domain, with the rest looked up from reference TRBV5-1 and TRBJ2-3, is KAGVTQTPRYLIKTRGQQVTLSCSPISGHRSVSWYQQTPGQGLQFLFEYFSETQRNKGNFPGRFSGRQFSNSRSEMNVSTLELGDSALYLCASSLVARHGDTQYFGPGTRLTVL.

This clonotype was detected many times. This chain connects TRBV20-1 to TRBJ2-5; 8 bases map to TRBD2. Per the germline V gene, CDR1 is DFQATT and CDR2 is SNEGSKA (reference sequence). This CDR3 has 11 residues. The V segment lost 6 bases and the J segment 4 bases; nucleotides outside the gene matches: 1. In nucleotides, the CDR3 is TGCAGTGCACTAGCGGTAGAGACCCAGTACTTC. Its translation: CSALAVETQYF.

This clonotype was recorded at least ten times. CDR3 sequence reads: CSVSSTYTGELFF. CDR3 DNA: TGCAGCGTTTCCTCGACTTACACCGGGGAGCTGTTTTTT. The chain couples TRBV29-1 to TRBJ2-2; D is uncertain. The V end lost 5 bases, the J end lost 3 bases, and 10 bases lay between the germline ends. Looked up from germline, CDR1 is SQVTM and CDR2 is ANQGSEA. The CDR3 sequence is 13 residues long.

Only one count was recorded for this clonotype. A much larger clone differs by one base, so this may be a read error. The chain combines TRBV14 with TRBJ2-1; D is ambiguous. Trimming pared 4 bases from V and 6 bases from J, leaving 13 bases between. CDR3 length: 14 residues. CDR1 and CDR2 (germline): SGHDN, FVKESK. Here the CDR3 reads CASSLWAEPNEQFF. DNA for the CDR3: TGTGCCAGCAGCCTGTGGGCAGAACCCAATGAGCAGTTCTTC.

This chain links TRBV12-3 or TRBV12-4 with TRBJ1-2; D is ambiguous. With 7 bases removed from V and 7 bases from J, the gap between germline ends came to 25 bases. This CDR3 is built from 16 residues. CDR3 residues: CASTQTLYGRTCGYTF. The CDR3 DNA sequence: TGTGCCAGCACTCAAACCCTCTACGGCCGGACCTGTGGCTACACCTTC.

The V call is TRBV7-2, the J call TRBJ1-4; 8 nucleotides align to TRBD1. This CDR3 contains 14 residues. In germline, CDR1 is SGHTA, CDR2 FQGNSA. Unmatched junction bases numbered 4, after V lost 6 bases and J lost 4 bases. The CDR3: CASRSGQVNEKLFF. For the CDR3, the DNA is TGTGCCAGCAGGTCGGGACAGGTTAATGAAAAACTGTTTTTT.

This clonotype was seen repeatedly, ten times or more. The rearrangement links TRBV4-3 to TRBJ2-1, with 14 bases that match TRBD2. The CDR3 contains 16 residues. V dropped 4 bases and J dropped 9; count of bases not matched to a gene: 8. Germline CDR1 LGHNA, CDR2 YSLEER. The CDR3 loop is CASSRKTSGRVGEQFF. The CDR3 region has the DNA TGCGCCAGCAGCCGGAAGACTAGCGGGAGGGTAGGTGAGCAGTTCTTC.

This clonotype was seen many times. The chain recombines TRBV3-1 with TRBJ2-7, with D perhaps matching TRBD1 or TRBD2 (5 bases each). The CDR3 contains 12 residues. V lost 1 base and J lost 8, with 9 bases in between. CDR1 and CDR2 from the germline V gene are LGHDT and YNNKEL (reference sequence). The CDR3 region has the DNA TGTGCCAGCAGCCAAGCGGGGCGGCAGCAGTACTTC. It encodes CASSQAGRQQYF.

In its sample, this clonotype was seen many times. This chain joins TRBV18 and TRBJ2-5, with D unresolved. The V gene's germline CDR1 is KGHSH and CDR2 LQKENI. This CDR3 contains 13 residues. The V gene lost 2 bases and the J gene lost 3 bases, with 7 bases spanning the gap. For the CDR3, the DNA is TGTGCCAGCTCACCAGGAATCGAAGAGACCCAGTACTTC. Its translation: CASSPGIEETQYF.

This clonotype was seen at least ten times. This sequence joins TRBV2 and TRBJ2-3; maybe TRBD2 (5 bases). The CDR3 loop spans 13 amino acids. V was cut by 4 bases and J by 2 bases, with 7 bases left in between. Per germline, CDR1 SNHLY and CDR2 FYNNEI. CDR3 DNA sequence: TGTGCCAGCAGTGGAGGGTTCACAGATACGCAGTATTTT. It encodes CASSGGFTDTQYF.

This clonotype came up many times. A read error may produce the germline difference seen at one junction end. V is TRBV7-7 and J is TRBJ2-3; 10 nucleotides match TRBD2. CDR1 and CDR2 (germline): SSHAT, FNYEAQ (reference sequence). The CDR3 consists of 18 residues. This chain's CDR3 is CASSLSPPAGGQIDTQYF. The CDR3 DNA follows: TGTGCTAGCAGCTTATCCCCCCCAGCGGGAGGGCAGATAGATACGCAGTATTTT.

In this sample, this clonotype turned up many times. The chain has TRBV28 and TRBJ1-5; D not certain. CDR1 MDHEN and CDR2 SYDVKM come from the germline V gene. The germline V and J ends were trimmed by 5 bases and 4 bases, with 15 bases remaining between them. The CDR3 loop spans 15 amino acids. In DNA form, the CDR3 reads TGTGCCAGCAGTCACCAGGCCCGTCTAAATCAGCCCCAGCATTTT. It encodes CASSHQARLNQPQHF. Full variable domain (rest looked up from reference TRBV28 and TRBJ1-5): DVKVTQSSRYLVKRTGEKVFLECVQDMDHENMFWYRQDPGLGLRLIYFSYDVKMKEKGDIPEGYSVSREKKERFSLILESASTNQTSMYLCASSHQARLNQPQHFGDGTRLSIL.

This clonotype has at least ten counts. The rearrangement uses TRBV28 and TRBJ1-5; 9 bases fit TRBD1. This CDR3 contains 16 residues. Germline V gene sequence: CDR1 MDHEN, CDR2 SYDVKM. Losses at the gene ends were 6 bases for V and 1 base for J; bases not matched to a gene: 7. The CDR3: CASSFDRGESNQPQHF. The CDR3 DNA sequence: TGTGCCAGCAGCTTCGACAGGGGGGAGAGCAATCAGCCCCAGCATTTT.

This clonotype was counted ten times or more. This CDR3 reads CASSLAGLATDTQYF. The CDR3 DNA sequence: TGCGCCAGCAGCTTGGCGGGACTAGCTACAGATACGCAGTATTTT. The chain uses TRBV5-1 and TRBJ2-3; TRBD2 agrees at 9 bases. With V trimmed by 0 bases and J by 3 bases, 2 bases remained unmatched. This CDR3 region has 15 residues. Germline loops: CDR1 SGHRS, CDR2 YFSETQ.

This clonotype came up many times. The V gene is TRBV5-1, the J gene TRBJ2-3, with 7 bases matching TRBD2. The CDR3 sequence is 16 residues long. Per germline, CDR1 SGHRS and CDR2 YFSETQ. The trim removed 0 bases at V and 2 bases at J, leaving 6 bases unmatched. This chain's CDR3 is CASSLVSAGITDTQYF. CDR3 nucleotide sequence: TGCGCCAGCAGCTTGGTGTCAGCGGGAATCACAGATACGCAGTATTTT.

This rearrangement joins TRBV12-3 or TRBV12-4 to TRBJ1-5; D remains unclear. The CDR3 has 14 amino acids. V lost 6 bases and J 1 base, leaving 10 bases between the germline ends. The CDR3 spells CASSGVDSNQPQHF. Written as DNA, the CDR3 is TGTGCCAGCAGCGGGGTTGACAGCAATCAGCCCCAGCATTTT.

Ten or more counts support this clonotype. The chain links TRBV4-3 to TRBJ2-1; a weak D match, TRBD2 (6 bases). The ends were cut back, 0 bases at V and 10 bases at J, with 13 bases in the middle. CDR1 is LGHNA, CDR2 YSLEER, per germline. The CDR3 is made up of 14 amino acids. CDR3 sequence: CASSQEGTEGEQFF. CDR3 sequence (DNA): TGCGCCAGCAGCCAAGAAGGGACGGAGGGCGAGCAGTTCTTC.

This clonotype showed up many times. This chain uses TRBV10-3 with TRBJ1-5, with 8 bases that match TRBD1. The junction had 6 bases not matched to a gene; V was cut back by 4 bases and J by 7 bases. The CDR3 length is 14 residues. Germline V gene lookup returns CDR1 ENHRY and CDR2 SYGVKD. The CDR3 nucleotides are TGTGCCATCAGTGCCTCGGACAGGGAACAGCCCCAGCATTTT. This encodes CAISASDREQPQHF.

The V and J genes are TRBV7-9 and TRBJ1-4, with D possibly TRBD1 on 5 matching bases. The CDR3 covers 15 residues. V lost 2 bases, J lost 5 bases, and 12 bases lay in between. Looked up from germline, CDR1 is SEHNR and CDR2 is FQNEAQ (reference sequence). CDR3: CASSLLWDPNEKLFF. The CDR3, as DNA: TGTGCCAGCAGCTTACTCTGGGACCCCAATGAAAAACTGTTTTTT.

This clonotype was seen many times. This rearrangement joins TRBV12-3 or TRBV12-4 to TRBJ2-5; D not resolved. Trimming cost V 3 bases and J 7 bases, with 12 bases left between them. This CDR3 contains 13 residues. For the CDR3, the DNA is TGTGCCAGCAGTTTGGATGGTCTGGGGACCCAGTACTTC. Its protein product is CASSLDGLGTQYF.

In its sample, this clonotype was seen many times. The rearrangement joins TRBV4-3 to TRBJ2-1; 7 bases agree with TRBD1. After removal of 3 bases from V and 7 bases from J, the junction contained 12 bases not matched to a gene. CDR1 is LGHNA and CDR2 is YSLEER in the germline V gene. This CDR3 is 16 amino acids long. The CDR3 DNA follows: TGCGCCAGCAGCCACTTTGGGTCCAACAGGGGAAATGAGCAGTTCTTC. This gives the protein CASSHFGSNRGNEQFF.

The CDR3 coding sequence is TGTGCCAGCAGCTTTTCAATCGGCTACGAGCAGTACTTC. Protein product: CASSFSIGYEQYF. The V and J genes are TRBV7-2 and TRBJ2-7; no clear D. This CDR3 is 13 amino acids long. In germline, CDR1 is SGHTA, CDR2 FQGNSA. The V gene lost 3 bases and the J gene lost 3 bases, with 9 bases spanning the gap. Together with reference TRBV7-2 and TRBJ2-7, the CDR3 gives the full variable domain: GAGVSQSPSNKVTEKGKDVELRCDPISGHTALYWYRQSLGQGLEFLIYFQGNSAPDKSGLPSDRFSAERTGGSVSTLTIQRTQQEDSAVYLCASSFSIGYEQYFGPGTRLTVT.

Many counts were recorded for this clonotype. The CDR3 sequence: CASSYVAGGVAKNIQYF. The CDR3 region has the DNA TGTGCCAGCAGCTACGTAGCGGGAGGAGTAGCCAAAAACATTCAGTACTTC. V gene TRBV12-3 or TRBV12-4 combines with J gene TRBJ2-4; 10 nucleotides line up with TRBD2. The CDR3 extends over 17 amino acids. The J segment lost 0 bases and the V segment lost 6 bases, leaving 8 bases of the junction unmatched.

This clonotype has only a few counts. The chain uses TRBV12-3 or TRBV12-4 and TRBJ2-1; 9 bases align to TRBD2. There are 13 residues in the CDR3. The ends lost 6 bases at V and 8 bases at J; junction bases unmatched: 5. The CDR3 loop is CASRWTSADEQFF. The CDR3 bases are TGTGCCAGCAGGTGGACTAGCGCGGATGAGCAGTTCTTC.

This clonotype has more than one count but fewer than ten. The rearrangement links TRBV11-2 to TRBJ2-1; tentative D call: TRBD1 (6 bases). V lost 5 bases and J lost 9, with 23 bases in between. CDR1 and CDR2 (germline): SGHAT, FQNNGV. This CDR3 spans 16 amino acids. The CDR3 DNA reads as TGTGCCAGCAGCCGATTCCAGGGCGTGGGGGCCGGTGAGCAGTTCTTC. This sequence encodes CASSRFQGVGAGEQFF.

This clonotype was counted many times. V is TRBV4-3 and J is TRBJ2-6, with D perhaps TRBD2 (5 bases). Looked up from germline, CDR1 is LGHNA and CDR2 is YSLEER. The CDR3 has 18 residues. V lost 0 bases and J 3 bases, leaving 15 bases between the germline ends. In DNA, the CDR3 is TGCGCCAGCAGCCAAGATCCGGCAGGAGGAGTTGGGGCCAACGTCCTGACTTTC. Its protein is CASSQDPAGGVGANVLTF.